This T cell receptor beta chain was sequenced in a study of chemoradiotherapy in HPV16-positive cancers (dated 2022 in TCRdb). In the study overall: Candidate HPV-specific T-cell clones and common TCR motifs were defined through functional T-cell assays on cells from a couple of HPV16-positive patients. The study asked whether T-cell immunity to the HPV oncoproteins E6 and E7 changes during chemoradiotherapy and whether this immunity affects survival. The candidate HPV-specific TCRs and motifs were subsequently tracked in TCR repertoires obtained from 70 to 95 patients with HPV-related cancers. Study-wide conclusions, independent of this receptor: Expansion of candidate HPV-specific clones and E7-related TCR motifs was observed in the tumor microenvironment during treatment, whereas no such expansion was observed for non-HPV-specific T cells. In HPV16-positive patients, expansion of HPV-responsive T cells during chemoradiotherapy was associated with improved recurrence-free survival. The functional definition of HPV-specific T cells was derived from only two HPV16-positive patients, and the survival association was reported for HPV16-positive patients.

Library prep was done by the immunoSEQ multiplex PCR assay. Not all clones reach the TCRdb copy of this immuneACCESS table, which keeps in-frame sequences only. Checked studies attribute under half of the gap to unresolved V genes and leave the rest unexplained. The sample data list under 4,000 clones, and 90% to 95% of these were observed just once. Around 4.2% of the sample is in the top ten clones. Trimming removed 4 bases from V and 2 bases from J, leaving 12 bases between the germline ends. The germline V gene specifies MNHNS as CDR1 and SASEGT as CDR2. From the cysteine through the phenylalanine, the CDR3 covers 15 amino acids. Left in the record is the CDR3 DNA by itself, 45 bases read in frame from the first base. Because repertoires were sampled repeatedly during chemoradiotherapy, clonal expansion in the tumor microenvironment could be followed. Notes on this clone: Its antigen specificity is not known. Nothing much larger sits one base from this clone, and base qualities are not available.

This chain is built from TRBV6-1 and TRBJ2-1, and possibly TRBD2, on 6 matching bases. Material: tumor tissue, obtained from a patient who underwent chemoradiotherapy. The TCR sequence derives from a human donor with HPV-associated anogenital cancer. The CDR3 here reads CASSVGGSTYNEQFF. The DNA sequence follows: TGTGCCAGCAGTGTTGGGGGGTCAACCTACAATGAGCAGTTCTTC.